Presented here are 22 T cell receptor beta chains from one specimen sequenced in a study of human thymus T cells. Sequencing was performed with immunoSEQ multiplex PCR; in TCRdb, only in-frame clones are kept and a portion is missing. Here the sample spans approximately 71,000 clones, approximately 95% being singletons. Thymus specimens were resections from corrective heart surgery. The sample was thymus tissue. The receptors originated from a girl less than two years old with a congenital heart defect but otherwise immunologically healthy.

V is TRBV15 and J is TRBJ2-1; 16 bases line up with TRBD2. Germline CDR1 LNHNV, CDR2 YYDKDF (reference sequence). The CDR3 contains 21 residues. With 4 bases clipped from V and 2 bases from J, the junction kept 14 bases outside the gene matches. The CDR3 loop is CATSTPIGGLAGGPTYNEQFF. CDR3 bases: TGTGCCACCAGCACCCCCATTGGGGGACTAGCGGGAGGGCCAACCTACAATGAGCAGTTCTTC.

This chain links TRBV25-1 with TRBJ2-3; 10 bases are a match to TRBD2. The junction had 16 bases not matched to a gene; V was cut back by 4 bases and J by 6 bases. Germline V CDR1 and CDR2: MGHDK, SYGVNS. CDR3 length: 18 amino acids. CDR3: CASSGQREGQLKSDTQYF. The CDR3, as DNA: TGTGCCAGCAGTGGCCAGCGGGAGGGCCAGTTAAAATCCGATACGCAGTATTTT. The whole variable domain, filled in from reference TRBV25-1 and TRBJ2-3, reads EADIYQTPRYLVIGTGKKITLECSQTMGHDKMYWYQQDPGMELHLIHYSYGVNSTEKGDLSSESTVSRIRTEHFPLTLESARPSHTSQYLCASSGQREGQLKSDTQYFGPGTRLTVL.

The gene calls are TRBV5-6 and TRBJ2-1, with a tentative D call TRBD2 (5 bases). Per germline, CDR1 SGHDT and CDR2 YYEEEE. The length of the CDR3 is 18 residues. V was pared by 0 bases and J by 1 base, with 17 bases between. The CDR3 region has the DNA TGTGCCAGCAGCTTGGCCAACTCAGCGGTGACTTCCTACAATGAGCAGTTCTTC. As protein: CASSLANSAVTSYNEQFF.

This clone was counted only a few times. The chain links TRBV5-1 to TRBJ1-4, with a possible D match to TRBD1 (5 bases). The CDR3 contains 18 residues. V was clipped by 4 bases and J by 0 bases, with 19 bases between them. Germline CDR1 reads SGHRS; CDR2 reads YFSETQ. The CDR3 DNA reads TGCGCCAGCAGCCCCGGGACCTCCAGCCCTCCAACTAATGAAAAACTGTTTTTT. This gives the protein CASSPGTSSPPTNEKLFF.

The rearrangement joins TRBV25-1 to TRBJ2-5; possibly TRBD1 or TRBD2 for D (5 bases each). The CDR3 loop spans 13 amino acids. In germline, CDR1 is MGHDK, CDR2 SYGVNS. With 3 bases removed from V and 4 bases from J, the gap between germline ends came to 9 bases. CDR3 in amino acids: CASSEGERETQYF. DNA for the CDR3: TGTGCCAGCAGTGAGGGGGAGCGAGAGACCCAGTACTTC.

This chain links TRBV11-2 with TRBJ2-7; perhaps D is TRBD1 or TRBD2 (5 bases each). Trimming left V 6 bases short and J 2 bases short, with 20 bases between. CDR1 is SGHAT, CDR2 FQNNGV, per germline. The CDR3 length is 16 residues. The CDR3 DNA reads TGTGCCAGCAGGCAAATCTCCCGGGACCCGCCCTACGAGCAGTACTTC. Its translation: CASRQISRDPPYEQYF.

The V and J genes are TRBV9 and TRBJ1-2, with 7 bases matching TRBD1. This CDR3 is built from 14 residues. J lost 3 bases, V lost 4 bases, and 6 bases had no gene match. Germline CDR1 SGDLS, CDR2 YYNGEE. As DNA, the CDR3 is TGTGCCAGCAGCTCAAGGGGGCCATACTATGGCTACACCTTC. It encodes CASSSRGPYYGYTF.

The rearrangement uses TRBV6-1 and TRBJ2-2; D not resolved. The CDR3 sequence is 12 residues long. The V end lost 6 bases, the J end lost 6 bases, and 8 bases lay between the germline ends. Germline CDR1 reads MNHNS; CDR2 reads SASEGT. For the CDR3, the DNA is TGTGCCAGCAGCTGGTCGGCCGGGGAGCTGTTTTTT. Translating gives CASSWSAGELFF.

In this sample, this clone turned up once. V and J are TRBV19 and TRBJ1-1, with D possibly TRBD1 on 5 matching bases. V was trimmed by 7 bases and J by 0 bases, leaving 9 bases between them. This CDR3 has 13 residues. The germline CDR1 and CDR2 sequences are LNHDA and SQIVND (reference sequence). The CDR3 DNA reads TGTGCCAGTATCCGGGGGATGAACACTGAAGCTTTCTTT. As protein: CASIRGMNTEAFF.

The chain has TRBV5-1 and TRBJ1-1; 7 positions match TRBD1. V was pared by 6 bases and J by 0 bases, with 11 bases of the junction left unmatched. CDR1 SGHRS and CDR2 YFSETQ come from the germline V gene. The CDR3 length is 16 residues. CDR3 sequence (DNA): TGCGCCAGCAACTTCCACACAGGGGACTTGAACACTGAAGCTTTCTTT. Translation: CASNFHTGDLNTEAFF. The full variable domain, rest sourced from reference TRBV5-1 and TRBJ1-1, is KAGVTQTPRYLIKTRGQQVTLSCSPISGHRSVSWYQQTPGQGLQFLFEYFSETQRNKGNFPGRFSGRQFSNSRSEMNVSTLELGDSALYLCASNFHTGDLNTEAFFGQGTRLTVV.

CDR3 protein: CASSPHPGANVLTF. The CDR3 region has the DNA TGTGCCAGCTCACCGCATCCTGGGGCCAACGTCCTGACTTTC. The chain links TRBV18 to TRBJ2-6; D is ambiguous. CDR1 KGHSH and CDR2 LQKENI come from the germline V gene. The CDR3 runs 14 residues. Deletions cut 3 bases from V and 2 bases from J, with 5 bases between.

V usage is TRBV27 and J usage is TRBJ2-1, with TRBD1 matching 7 bases. This CDR3 comprises 14 residues. CDR1 and CDR2 from the germline V gene are MNHEY and SMNVEV (reference sequence). The trim removed 5 bases at V and 3 bases at J, leaving 4 bases unmatched. In nucleotides, the CDR3 is TGTGCCAGCAGTCCCCGGACAGGCTACAATGAGCAGTTCTTC. Encoded protein: CASSPRTGYNEQFF.

The rearrangement links TRBV5-1 to TRBJ2-1; D is undetermined. The CDR3 consists of 16 residues. V dropped 1 base and J dropped 2 bases, with 13 bases sitting between them. In germline, CDR1 is SGHRS, CDR2 YFSETQ. This chain's CDR3 is CASSLSGRNTYNEQFF. The DNA of the CDR3 is TGCGCCAGCAGCTTGTCAGGACGGAATACCTACAATGAGCAGTTCTTC.

The V call is TRBV25-1, the J call TRBJ1-4, with 7 bases that match TRBD1. Germline V gives CDR1 MGHDK, CDR2 SYGVNS. V lost 5 bases, J lost 6 bases, and 6 bases stayed unmatched. The CDR3 runs to 14 residues. The CDR3 reads CASSLDREDEKLFF. In nucleotides, the CDR3 is TGTGCCAGCAGTTTAGACAGGGAGGATGAAAAACTGTTTTTT.

The V call is TRBV5-6, the J call TRBJ2-2; 9 nucleotides align to TRBD1. Germline CDR1 and CDR2: SGHDT and YYEEEE. The ends lost 4 bases at V and 4 bases at J; junction bases unmatched: 8. This CDR3 region has 16 residues. This CDR3 reads CASSPGDREATGELFF. CDR3 coding DNA: TGTGCCAGCAGCCCTGGGGACAGGGAGGCCACCGGGGAGCTGTTTTTT.

The rearrangement links TRBV7-9 to TRBJ2-7; D is uncertain. Looked up from germline, CDR1 is SEHNR and CDR2 is FQNEAQ (reference sequence). The length of the CDR3 is 13 residues. The V end was cut by 5 bases, the J end by 0 bases, with 8 bases between. CDR3 amino acids: CASSPPASYEQYF. The CDR3 nucleotides are TGTGCCAGCAGCCCTCCTGCCTCCTACGAGCAGTACTTC.

The CDR3 sequence: CASSGLGASGSYEQYF. CDR3 nucleotides: TGTGCCAGCAGTGGGCTAGGGGCTAGCGGGAGTTACGAGCAGTACTTC. This chain uses TRBV11-2 with TRBJ2-7, with 10 bases matching TRBD2. The CDR3 is made up of 16 amino acids. V trimming: 6 bases; J trimming: 4 bases; junction bases outside the gene matches: 12. Germline V gene lookup returns CDR1 SGHAT and CDR2 FQNNGV.

This chain connects TRBV25-1 to TRBJ1-1; D is uncertain. Trimming took off 8 bases at V and 8 bases at J, with 3 bases between the two ends. There are 8 residues in the CDR3. Germline values: CDR1 MGHDK, CDR2 SYGVNS. The CDR3 loop is CASREAFF. CDR3 bases: TGTGCCAGCCGGGAAGCTTTCTTT.

The chain's CDR3 is CASSVTSGRVNEQYF. The CDR3 region has the DNA TGTGCCAGTAGTGTTACTAGCGGGAGGGTCAACGAGCAGTACTTC. The chain is built from TRBV19 and TRBJ2-7, with 13 bases fitting TRBD2. CDR3 length equals 15 residues. From germline, CDR1 is LNHDA and CDR2 SQIVND (reference sequence). The J segment lost 5 bases and the V segment lost 5 bases, leaving 6 bases of the junction unmatched.

This rearrangement joins TRBV30 to TRBJ2-1; 14 positions match TRBD2. The junction had 8 bases not matched to a gene; V was cut back by 1 base and J by 0 bases. The CDR3 extends over 19 amino acids. Germline V lookup: CDR1 GTSNPN, CDR2 SVGIG (reference sequence). The CDR3 DNA sequence: TGTGCCTGGAGTGGGGGACTAGCGGGAGAGATTAGCTCCTACAATGAGCAGTTCTTC. Encoded protein: CAWSGGLAGEISSYNEQFF.

The genes are TRBV5-1 and TRBJ2-3, with D maybe TRBD2 (6 bases). Germline V CDR1 and CDR2: SGHRS, YFSETQ. This CDR3 spans 14 amino acids. Trimming cost V 2 bases and J 2 bases, with 9 bases left between them. CDR3 bases: TGCGCCAGCAGCTTAGCGGGCTTCACAGATACGCAGTATTTT. It translates to CASSLAGFTDTQYF.

The chain is built from TRBV12-5 and TRBJ1-2, with TRBD1 matching over 7 bases. The CDR3 consists of 17 residues. In germline, CDR1 is LGHNT, CDR2 FRNRAP. Germline trimming cut 5 bases from V and 1 base from J; bases unmatched to any gene: 13. The CDR3 nucleotides are TGTGCTAGTGGTCCACCTGCCCGGCAGGGGGGTAACTATGGCTACACCTTC. Encoded protein: CASGPPARQGGNYGYTF.